This TCR beta chain came from a study of technical replicates of blood from a handful of donors. The V end was cut by 4 bases, the J end by 2 bases, with 14 bases between. CDR3 length: 16 amino acids. CDR1 and CDR2 from the germline V gene are SGHNT and YENEEA. The repertoire was sequenced with immunoSEQ multiplex PCR; TCRdb's copy has only in-frame clones and lacks some. This sample has 70,000 to 95,000 clones, with approximately 96% found just once. The chain links TRBV11-3 to TRBJ2-2; a weak D match, TRBD2 (6 bases). The TCR was taken from a human donor in good health. The sequenced material came from T cells isolated from PBMCs. CDR3 amino acids: CASSSAGTFNTGELFF. The CDR3 nucleotides are TGTGCCAGCAGCTCCGCCGGGACTTTTAACACCGGGGAGCTGTTTTTT. The full variable domain, its missing parts supplied by reference TRBV11-3 and TRBJ2-2, is EAGVVQSPRYKIIEKKQPVAFWCNPISGHNTLYWYLQNLGQGPELLIRYENEEAVDDSQLPKDRFSAERLKGVDSTLKIQPAELGDSAVYLCASSSAGTFNTGELFFGEGSRLTVL.